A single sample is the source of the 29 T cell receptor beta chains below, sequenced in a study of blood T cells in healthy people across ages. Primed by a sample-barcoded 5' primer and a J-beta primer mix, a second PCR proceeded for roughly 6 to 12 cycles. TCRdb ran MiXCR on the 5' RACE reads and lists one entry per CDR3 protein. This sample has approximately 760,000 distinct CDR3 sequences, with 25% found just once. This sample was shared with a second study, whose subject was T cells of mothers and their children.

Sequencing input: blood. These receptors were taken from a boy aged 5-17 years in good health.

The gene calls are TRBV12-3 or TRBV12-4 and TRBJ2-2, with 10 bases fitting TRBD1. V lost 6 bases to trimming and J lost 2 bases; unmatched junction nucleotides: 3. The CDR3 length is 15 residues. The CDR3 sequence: CASRGTGVNTGELFF. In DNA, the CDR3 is TGTGCCAGCAGGGGGACAGGGGTCAACACCGGGGAGCTGTTTTTT.

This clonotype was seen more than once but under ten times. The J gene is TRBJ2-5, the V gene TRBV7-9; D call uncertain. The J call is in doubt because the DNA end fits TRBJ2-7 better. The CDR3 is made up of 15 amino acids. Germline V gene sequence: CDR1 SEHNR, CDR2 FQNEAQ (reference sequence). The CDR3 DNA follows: TGTGCCAGCAGCAACCCGTCGGAACAACCCTACGAGCAGTACTTC. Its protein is CASSNPSEQPYEQYF.

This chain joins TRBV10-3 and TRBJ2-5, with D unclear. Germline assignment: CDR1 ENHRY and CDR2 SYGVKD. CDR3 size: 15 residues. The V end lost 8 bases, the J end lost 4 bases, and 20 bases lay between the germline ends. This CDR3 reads CAISGLGPQSETQYF. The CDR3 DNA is TGTGCCATCTCTGGGTTAGGGCCACAATCAGAGACCCAGTACTTC.

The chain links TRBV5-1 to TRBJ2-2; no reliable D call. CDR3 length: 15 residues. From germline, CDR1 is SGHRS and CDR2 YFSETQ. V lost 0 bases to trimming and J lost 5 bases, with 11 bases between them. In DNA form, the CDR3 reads TGCGCCAGCAGCTTGGGGTTAGCTCTTACCGGGGAGCTGTTTTTT. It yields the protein CASSLGLALTGELFF.

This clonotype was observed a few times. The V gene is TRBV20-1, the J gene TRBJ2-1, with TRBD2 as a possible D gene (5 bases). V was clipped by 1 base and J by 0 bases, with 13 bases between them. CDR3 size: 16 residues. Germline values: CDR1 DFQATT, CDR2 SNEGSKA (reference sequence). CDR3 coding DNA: TGCAGTGCTAGAGCCCTTACGGGAAGCTCCTACAATGAGCAGTTCTTC. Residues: CSARALTGSSYNEQFF.

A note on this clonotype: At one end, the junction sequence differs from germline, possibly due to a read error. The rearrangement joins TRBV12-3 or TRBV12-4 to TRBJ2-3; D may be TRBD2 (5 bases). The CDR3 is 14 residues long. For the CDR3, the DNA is TGTGCCAGCAGTTTAGACCCTAGCATAGAGACCCAGTACTTT. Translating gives CASSLDPSIETQYF.

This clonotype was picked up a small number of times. The CDR3 loop is CSATYSGTAHNEQFF. DNA for the CDR3: TGCAGTGCTACTTATAGCGGAACCGCCCACAATGAGCAGTTCTTC. This chain links TRBV20-1 with TRBJ2-1; the D gene is possibly TRBD2 (6 bases). CDR3 length equals 15 residues. Germline V lookup: CDR1 DFQATT, CDR2 SNEGSKA (reference sequence). Trimming took off 4 bases at V and 5 bases at J, with 18 bases between the two ends.

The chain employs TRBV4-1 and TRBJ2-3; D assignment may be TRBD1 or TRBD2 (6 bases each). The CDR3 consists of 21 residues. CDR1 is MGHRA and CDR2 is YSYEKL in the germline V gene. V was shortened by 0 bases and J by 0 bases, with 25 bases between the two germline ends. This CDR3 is CASSQDHRGGGVGSSTDTQYF. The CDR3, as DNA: TGCGCCAGCAGCCAAGATCACCGAGGAGGGGGTGTAGGCTCTAGCACAGATACGCAGTATTTT.

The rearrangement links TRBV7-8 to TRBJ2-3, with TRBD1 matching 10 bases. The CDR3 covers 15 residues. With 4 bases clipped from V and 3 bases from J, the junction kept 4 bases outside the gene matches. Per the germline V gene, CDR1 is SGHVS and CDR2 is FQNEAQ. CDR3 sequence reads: CASSWRDRGTDTQYF. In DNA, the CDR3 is TGTGCCAGCAGCTGGAGGGACAGGGGAACAGATACGCAGTATTTT. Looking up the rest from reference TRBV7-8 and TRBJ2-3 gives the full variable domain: GAGVSQSPRYKVAKRGQDVALRCDPISGHVSLFWYQQALGQGPEFLTYFQNEAQLDKSGLPSDRFFAERPEGSVSTLKIQRTQQEDSAVYLCASSWRDRGTDTQYFGPGTRLTVL.

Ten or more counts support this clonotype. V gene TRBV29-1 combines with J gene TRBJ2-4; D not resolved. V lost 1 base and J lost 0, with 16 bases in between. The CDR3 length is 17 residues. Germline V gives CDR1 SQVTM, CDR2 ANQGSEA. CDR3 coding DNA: TGCAGCGTTGAAGCCCCGGAGAGGCGACTAGCCAAAAACATTCAGTACTTC. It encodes CSVEAPERRLAKNIQYF.

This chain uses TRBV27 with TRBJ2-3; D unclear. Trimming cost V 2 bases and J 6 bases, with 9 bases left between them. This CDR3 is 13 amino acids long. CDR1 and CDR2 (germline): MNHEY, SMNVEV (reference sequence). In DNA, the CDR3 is TGTGCCAGCAGTTTACTCTCCGTGGATACGCAGTATTTT. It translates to CASSLLSVDTQYF.

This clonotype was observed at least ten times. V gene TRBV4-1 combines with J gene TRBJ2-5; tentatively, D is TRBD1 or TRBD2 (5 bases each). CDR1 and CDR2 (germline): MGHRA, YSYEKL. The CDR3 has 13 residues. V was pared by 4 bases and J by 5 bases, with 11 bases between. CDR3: CASSLTGAETQYF. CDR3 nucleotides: TGCGCCAGCAGCCTCACCGGGGCGGAGACCCAGTACTTC.

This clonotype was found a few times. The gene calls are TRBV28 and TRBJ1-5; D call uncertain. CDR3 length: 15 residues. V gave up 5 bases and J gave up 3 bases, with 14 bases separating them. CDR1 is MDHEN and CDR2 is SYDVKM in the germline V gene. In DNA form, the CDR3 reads TGTGCCAGCAGTACCCGACCCTTGCCCAATCAGCCCCAGCATTTT. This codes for CASSTRPLPNQPQHF. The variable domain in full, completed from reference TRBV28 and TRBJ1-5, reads DVKVTQSSRYLVKRTGEKVFLECVQDMDHENMFWYRQDPGLGLRLIYFSYDVKMKEKGDIPEGYSVSREKKERFSLILESASTNQTSMYLCASSTRPLPNQPQHFGDGTRLSIL.

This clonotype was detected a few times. CDR3 amino acids: CASSLSDETQYF. For the CDR3, the DNA is TGTGCCAGCAGTTTATCCGACGAGACCCAGTACTTC. The chain combines TRBV12-3 or TRBV12-4 with TRBJ2-5; D gene uncertain. V was pared by 2 bases and J by 5 bases, with 6 bases between. The CDR3 runs to 12 residues.

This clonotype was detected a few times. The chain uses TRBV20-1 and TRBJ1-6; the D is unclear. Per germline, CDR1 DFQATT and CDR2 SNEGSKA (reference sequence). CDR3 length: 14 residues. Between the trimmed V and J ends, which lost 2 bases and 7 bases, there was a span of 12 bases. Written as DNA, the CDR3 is TGCAGTGCTAGATACGGGATCGAAAATTCACCCCTCCACTTT. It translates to CSARYGIENSPLHF.

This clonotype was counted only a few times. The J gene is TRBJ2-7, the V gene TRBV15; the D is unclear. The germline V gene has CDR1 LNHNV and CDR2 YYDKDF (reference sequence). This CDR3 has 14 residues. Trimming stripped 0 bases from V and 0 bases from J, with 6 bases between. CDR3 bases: TGTGCCACCAGCAGAGAAACGGTCTCCTACGAGCAGTACTTC. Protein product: CATSRETVSYEQYF.

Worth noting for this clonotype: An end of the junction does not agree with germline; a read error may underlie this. The CDR3 DNA reads TGCAGCGCCCATACACGGAACACTGAGGCTTTCTTT. This codes for CSAHTRNTEAFF. This rearrangement joins TRBV29-1 to TRBJ1-1; D gene uncertain. Germline V gives CDR1 SQVTM, CDR2 ANQGSEA. The CDR3 is 12 amino acids.

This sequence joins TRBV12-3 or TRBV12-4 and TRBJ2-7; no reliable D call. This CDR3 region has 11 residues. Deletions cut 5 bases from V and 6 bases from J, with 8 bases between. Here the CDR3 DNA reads TGTGCCAGCAGTATAGTGGGCGAGCAGTACTTC. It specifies CASSIVGEQYF.

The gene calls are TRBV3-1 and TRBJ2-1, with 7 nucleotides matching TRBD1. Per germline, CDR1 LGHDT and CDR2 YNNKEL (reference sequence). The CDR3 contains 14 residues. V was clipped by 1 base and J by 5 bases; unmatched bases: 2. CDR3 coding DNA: TGTGCCAGCAGCCAAGGGGACAGAAACAATGAGCAGTTCTTC. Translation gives CASSQGDRNNEQFF.

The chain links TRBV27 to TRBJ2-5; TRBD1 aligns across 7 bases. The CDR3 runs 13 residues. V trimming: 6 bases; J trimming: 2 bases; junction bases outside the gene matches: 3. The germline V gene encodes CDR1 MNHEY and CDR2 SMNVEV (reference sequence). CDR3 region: CASRTTGQETQYF. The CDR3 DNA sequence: TGTGCCAGCAGAACGACAGGGCAAGAGACCCAGTACTTC.

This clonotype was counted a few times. CDR3 nucleotide sequence: TGTGCCAGCACCCCACCCGGGGAGATGAACACTGAAGCTTTCTTT. It specifies CASTPPGEMNTEAFF. The chain employs TRBV2 and TRBJ1-1; D uncertain. V dropped 7 bases and J dropped 0 bases, with 15 bases sitting between them. The length of the CDR3 is 15 residues. Per the germline V gene, CDR1 is SNHLY and CDR2 is FYNNEI. The complete variable domain, with remaining parts taken from reference TRBV2 and TRBJ1-1, reads EPEVTQTPSHQVTQMGQEVILRCVPISNHLYFYWYRQILGQKVEFLVSFYNNEISEKSEIFDDQFSVERPDGSNFTLKIRSTKLEDSAMYFCASTPPGEMNTEAFFGQGTRLTVV.

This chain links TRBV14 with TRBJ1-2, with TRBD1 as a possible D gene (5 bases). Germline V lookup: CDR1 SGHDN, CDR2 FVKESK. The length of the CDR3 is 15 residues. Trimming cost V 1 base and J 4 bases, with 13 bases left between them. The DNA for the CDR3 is TGTGCCAGCAGCCAAGTAAGGGACGGGGCCTATGGCTACACCTTC. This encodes CASSQVRDGAYGYTF.

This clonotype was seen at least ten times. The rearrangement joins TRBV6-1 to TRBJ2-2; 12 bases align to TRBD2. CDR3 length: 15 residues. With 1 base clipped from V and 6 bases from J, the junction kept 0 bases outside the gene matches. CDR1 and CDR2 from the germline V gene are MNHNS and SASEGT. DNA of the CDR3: TGTGCCAGCAGTGAAGGACTAGCGGGAGCCGGGGAGCTGTTTTTT. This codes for CASSEGLAGAGELFF.

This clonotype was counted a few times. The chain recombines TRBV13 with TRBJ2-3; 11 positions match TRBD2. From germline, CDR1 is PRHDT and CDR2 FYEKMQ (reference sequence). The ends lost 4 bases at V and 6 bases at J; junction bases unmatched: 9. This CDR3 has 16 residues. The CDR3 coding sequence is TGTGCCAGCAGCTCCCGACTAGCGGGGAATGACGATACGCAGTATTTT. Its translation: CASSSRLAGNDDTQYF.

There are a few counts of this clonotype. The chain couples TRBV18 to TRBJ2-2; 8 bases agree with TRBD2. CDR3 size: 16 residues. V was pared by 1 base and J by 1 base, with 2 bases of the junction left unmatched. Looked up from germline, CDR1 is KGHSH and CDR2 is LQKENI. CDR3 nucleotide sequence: TGTGCCAGCTCACCACTACTAGCGGAGAACACCGGGGAGCTGTTTTTT. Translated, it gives CASSPLLAENTGELFF.

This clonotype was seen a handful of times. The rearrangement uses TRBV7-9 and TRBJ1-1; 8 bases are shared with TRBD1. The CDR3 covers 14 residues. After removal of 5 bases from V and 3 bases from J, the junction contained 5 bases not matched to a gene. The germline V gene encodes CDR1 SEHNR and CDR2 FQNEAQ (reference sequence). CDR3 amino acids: CASSPTGADTEAFF. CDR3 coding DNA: TGTGCCAGCAGCCCGACAGGGGCCGACACTGAAGCTTTCTTT.

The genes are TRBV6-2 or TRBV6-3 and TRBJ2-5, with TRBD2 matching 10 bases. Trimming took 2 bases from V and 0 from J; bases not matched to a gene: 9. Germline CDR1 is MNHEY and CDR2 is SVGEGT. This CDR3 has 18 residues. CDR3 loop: CASSYGSSGGPYQETQYF. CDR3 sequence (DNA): TGTGCCAGCAGTTACGGGTCTAGCGGGGGACCGTACCAAGAGACCCAGTACTTC.

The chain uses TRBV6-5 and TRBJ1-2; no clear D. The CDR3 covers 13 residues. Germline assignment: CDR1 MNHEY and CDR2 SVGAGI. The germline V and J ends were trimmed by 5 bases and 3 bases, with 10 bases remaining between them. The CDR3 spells CASSNRVDYGYTF. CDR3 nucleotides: TGTGCCAGCAGTAACCGGGTCGACTATGGCTACACCTTC.

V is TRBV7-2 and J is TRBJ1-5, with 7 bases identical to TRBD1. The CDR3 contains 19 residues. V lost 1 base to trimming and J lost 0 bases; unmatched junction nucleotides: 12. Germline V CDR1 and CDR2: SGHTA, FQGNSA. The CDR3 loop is CASSLVRRDRTYSNQPQHF. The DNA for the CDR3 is TGTGCCAGCAGCTTAGTCCGCCGGGACAGAACCTATAGCAATCAGCCCCAGCATTTT.